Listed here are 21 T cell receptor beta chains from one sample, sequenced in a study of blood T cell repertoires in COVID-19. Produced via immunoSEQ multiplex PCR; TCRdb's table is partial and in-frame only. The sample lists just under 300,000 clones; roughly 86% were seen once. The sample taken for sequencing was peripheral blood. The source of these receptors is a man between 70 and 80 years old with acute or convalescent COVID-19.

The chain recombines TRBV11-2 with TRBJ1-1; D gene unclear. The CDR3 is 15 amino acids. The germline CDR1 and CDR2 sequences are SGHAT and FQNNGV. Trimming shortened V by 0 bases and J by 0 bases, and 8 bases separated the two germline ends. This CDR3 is CASSLERLMNTEAFF. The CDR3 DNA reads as TGTGCCAGCAGCTTAGAGAGACTCATGAACACTGAAGCTTTCTTT. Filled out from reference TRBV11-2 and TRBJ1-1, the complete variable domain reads EAGVAQSPRYKIIEKRQSVAFWCNPISGHATLYWYQQILGQGPKLLIQFQNNGVVDDSQLPKDRFSAERLKGVDSTLKIQPAKLEDSAVYLCASSLERLMNTEAFFGQGTRLTVV.

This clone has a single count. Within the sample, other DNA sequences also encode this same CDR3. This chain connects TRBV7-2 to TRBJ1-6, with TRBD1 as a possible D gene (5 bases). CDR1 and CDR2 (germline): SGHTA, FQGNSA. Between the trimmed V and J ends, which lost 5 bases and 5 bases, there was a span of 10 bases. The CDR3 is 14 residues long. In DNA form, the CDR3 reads TGTGCCAGCAGCCCTCAGGGTAATAATTCACCCCTCCACTTT. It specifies CASSPQGNNSPLHF.

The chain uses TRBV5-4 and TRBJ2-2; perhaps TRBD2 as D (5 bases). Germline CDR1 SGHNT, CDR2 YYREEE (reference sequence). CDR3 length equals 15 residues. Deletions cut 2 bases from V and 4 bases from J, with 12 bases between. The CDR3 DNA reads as TGTGCCAGCAGCTTATTTGCGGCGGGCACCGGGGAGCTGTTTTTT. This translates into CASSLFAAGTGELFF.

Here the CDR3 reads CASSRLETQYF. The DNA for the CDR3 is TGTGCCAGCAGCAGACTAGAGACCCAGTACTTC. The V and J genes are TRBV5-6 and TRBJ2-5; D is undetermined. Germline V gene data show CDR1 as SGHDT and CDR2 as YYEEEE. Between the trimmed V and J ends, which lost 4 bases and 4 bases, there was a span of 5 bases. The CDR3 loop spans 11 amino acids.

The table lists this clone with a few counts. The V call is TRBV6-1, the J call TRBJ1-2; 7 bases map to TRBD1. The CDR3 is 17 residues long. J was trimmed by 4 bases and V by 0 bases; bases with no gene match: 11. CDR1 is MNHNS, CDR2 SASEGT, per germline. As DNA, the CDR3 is TGTGCCAGCAGTGAAGCGCGTGGCAGGGGGTCCCTCTATGGCTACACCTTC. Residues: CASSEARGRGSLYGYTF.

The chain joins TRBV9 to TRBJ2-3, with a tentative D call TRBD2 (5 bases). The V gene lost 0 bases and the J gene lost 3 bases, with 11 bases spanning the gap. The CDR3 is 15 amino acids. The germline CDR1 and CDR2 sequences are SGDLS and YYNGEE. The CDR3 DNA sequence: TGTGCCAGCAGCGTAGTAGGACTGATTACAGATACGCAGTATTTT. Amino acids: CASSVVGLITDTQYF.

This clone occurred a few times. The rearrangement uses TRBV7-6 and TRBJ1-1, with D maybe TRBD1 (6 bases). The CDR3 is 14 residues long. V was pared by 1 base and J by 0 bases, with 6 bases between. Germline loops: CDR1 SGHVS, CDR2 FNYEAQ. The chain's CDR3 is CASSLGGLNTEAFF. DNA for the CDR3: TGTGCCAGCAGCTTAGGGGGGCTGAACACTGAAGCTTTCTTT.

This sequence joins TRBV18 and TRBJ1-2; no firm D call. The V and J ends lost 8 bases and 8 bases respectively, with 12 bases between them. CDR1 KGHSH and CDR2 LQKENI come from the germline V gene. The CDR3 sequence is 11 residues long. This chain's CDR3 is CASTTGGGYTF. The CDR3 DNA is TGTGCCAGCACTACGGGCGGGGGCTACACCTTC.

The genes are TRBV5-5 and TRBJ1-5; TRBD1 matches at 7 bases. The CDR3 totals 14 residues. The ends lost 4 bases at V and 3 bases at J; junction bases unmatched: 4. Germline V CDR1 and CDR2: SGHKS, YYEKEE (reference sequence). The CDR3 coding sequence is TGTGCCAGCAGCCTGGACAGGACCAATCAGCCCCAGCATTTT. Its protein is CASSLDRTNQPQHF.

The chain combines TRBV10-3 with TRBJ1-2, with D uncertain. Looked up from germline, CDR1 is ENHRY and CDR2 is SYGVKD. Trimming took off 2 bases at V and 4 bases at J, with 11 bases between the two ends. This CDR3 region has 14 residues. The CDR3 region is CAISEQQTAYGYTF. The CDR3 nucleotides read TGTGCCATCAGTGAGCAGCAGACTGCCTATGGCTACACCTTC.

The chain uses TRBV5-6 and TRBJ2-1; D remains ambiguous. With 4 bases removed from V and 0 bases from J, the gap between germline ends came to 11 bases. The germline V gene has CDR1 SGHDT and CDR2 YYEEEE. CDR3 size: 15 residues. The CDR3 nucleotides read TGTGCCAGCAGCCCCGATCTAAGCTCCTACAATGAGCAGTTCTTC. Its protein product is CASSPDLSSYNEQFF. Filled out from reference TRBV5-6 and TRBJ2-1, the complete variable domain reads DAGVTQSPTHLIKTRGQQVTLRCSPKSGHDTVSWYQQALGQGPQFIFQYYEEEERQRGNFPDRFSGHQFPNYSSELNVNALLLGDSALYLCASSPDLSSYNEQFFGPGTRLTVL.

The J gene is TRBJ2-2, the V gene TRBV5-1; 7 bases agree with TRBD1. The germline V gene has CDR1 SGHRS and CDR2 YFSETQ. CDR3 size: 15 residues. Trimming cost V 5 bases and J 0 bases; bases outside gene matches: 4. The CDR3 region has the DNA TGCGCCAGCAGGAAGACAGGGACGAACACCGGGGAGCTGTTTTTT. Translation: CASRKTGTNTGELFF. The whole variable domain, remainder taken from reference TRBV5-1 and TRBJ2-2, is KAGVTQTPRYLIKTRGQQVTLSCSPISGHRSVSWYQQTPGQGLQFLFEYFSETQRNKGNFPGRFSGRQFSNSRSEMNVSTLELGDSALYLCASRKTGTNTGELFFGEGSRLTVL.

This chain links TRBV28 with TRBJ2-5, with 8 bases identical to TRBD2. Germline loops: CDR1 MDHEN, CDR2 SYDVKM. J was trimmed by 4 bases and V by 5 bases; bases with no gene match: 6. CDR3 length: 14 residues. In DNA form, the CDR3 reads TGTGCCAGCAGTGCTTCGGGGGGGGTAGAGACCCAGTACTTC. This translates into CASSASGGVETQYF.

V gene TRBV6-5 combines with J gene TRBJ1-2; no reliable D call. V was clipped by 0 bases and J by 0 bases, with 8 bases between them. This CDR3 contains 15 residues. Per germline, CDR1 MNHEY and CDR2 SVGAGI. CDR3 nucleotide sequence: TGTGCCAGCAGTTACTCGTCCGGTGCTAACTATGGCTACACCTTC. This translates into CASSYSSGANYGYTF.

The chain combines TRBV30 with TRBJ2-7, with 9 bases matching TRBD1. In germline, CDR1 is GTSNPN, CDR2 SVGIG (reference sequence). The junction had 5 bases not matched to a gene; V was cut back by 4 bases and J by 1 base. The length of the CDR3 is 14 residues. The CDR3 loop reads CAWTGTGHSYEQYF. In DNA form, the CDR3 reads TGTGCCTGGACCGGGACAGGGCATTCCTACGAGCAGTACTTC. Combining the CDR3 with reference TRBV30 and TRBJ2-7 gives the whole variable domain SQTIHQWPATLVQPVGSPLSLECTVEGTSNPNLYWYRQAAGRGLQLLFYSVGIGQISSEVPQNLSASRPQDRQFILSSKKLLLSDSGFYLCAWTGTGHSYEQYFGPGTRLTVT.

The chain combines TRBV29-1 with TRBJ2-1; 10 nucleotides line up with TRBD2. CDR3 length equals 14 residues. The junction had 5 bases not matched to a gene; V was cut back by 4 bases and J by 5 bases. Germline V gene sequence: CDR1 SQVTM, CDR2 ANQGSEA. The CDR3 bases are TGCAGCGTTGTCGGGACTAGCGTAAACAATGAGCAGTTCTTC. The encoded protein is CSVVGTSVNNEQFF.

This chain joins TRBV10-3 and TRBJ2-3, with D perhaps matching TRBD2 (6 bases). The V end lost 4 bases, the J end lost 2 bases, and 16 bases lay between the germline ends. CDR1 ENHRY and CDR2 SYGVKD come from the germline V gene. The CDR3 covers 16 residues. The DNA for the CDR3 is TGTGCCATCAGTGTCAGCCCGGGGGAGAACACAGATACGCAGTATTTT. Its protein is CAISVSPGENTDTQYF.

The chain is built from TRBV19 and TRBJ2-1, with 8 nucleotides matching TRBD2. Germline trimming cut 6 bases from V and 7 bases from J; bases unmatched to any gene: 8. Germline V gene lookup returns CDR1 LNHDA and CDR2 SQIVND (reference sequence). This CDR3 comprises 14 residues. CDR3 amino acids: CASRSSGVLNEQFF. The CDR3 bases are TGTGCCAGTAGAAGTAGCGGGGTACTTAATGAGCAGTTCTTC.

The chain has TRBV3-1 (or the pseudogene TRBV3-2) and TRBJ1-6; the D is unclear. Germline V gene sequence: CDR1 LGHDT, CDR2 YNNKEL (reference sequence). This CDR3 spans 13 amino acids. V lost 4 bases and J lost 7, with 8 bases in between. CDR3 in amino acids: CASSLDLNSPLHF. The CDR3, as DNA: TGTGCCAGCAGCCTAGACCTAAATTCACCCCTCCACTTT.

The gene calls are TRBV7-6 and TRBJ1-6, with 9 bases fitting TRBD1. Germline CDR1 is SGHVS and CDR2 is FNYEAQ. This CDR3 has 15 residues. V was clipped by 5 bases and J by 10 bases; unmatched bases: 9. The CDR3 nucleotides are TGTGCCAGCAGCGGCCGGGACAGGGAAAACTCACCCCTCCACTTT. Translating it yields CASSGRDRENSPLHF.

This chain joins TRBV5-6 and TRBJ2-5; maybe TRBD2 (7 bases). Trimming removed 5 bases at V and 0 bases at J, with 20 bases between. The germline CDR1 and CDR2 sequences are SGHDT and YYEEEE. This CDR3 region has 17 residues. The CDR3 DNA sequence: TGTGCCAGCAGTCCTCCGGGGGGCGCCGGCCACCAAGAGACCCAGTACTTC. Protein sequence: CASSPPGGAGHQETQYF.